Below are 23 T cell receptor beta chains sequenced from a single sample in a study of blood T cells in healthy people across ages. A J-beta primer mix and a sample-barcoded 5' primer were used in a second PCR of roughly 6 to 11 cycles. One entry per CDR3 protein, called by TCRdb with MiXCR from the 5' RACE reads. In the table there are roughly 1,100,000 distinct CDR3 sequences, around 25% of which are singletons. These data also featured in a second study, about T cells of mothers and their children.

Sequenced material: blood. These receptors were taken from a girl aged 2 to 10 in good health.

The sample holds a few counts of this clonotype. The V gene is TRBV2, the J gene TRBJ2-7; D is ambiguous. V was clipped by 7 bases and J by 2 bases, with 18 bases between them. The CDR3 is made up of 15 amino acids. The germline CDR1 and CDR2 sequences are SNHLY and FYNNEI. This chain's CDR3 is CASTHSSRSTYEQYF. The CDR3 coding sequence is TGTGCCAGCACCCATTCGTCCAGGTCTACCTACGAGCAGTACTTC.

The chain carries TRBV2 and TRBJ2-1; 9 nucleotides agree with TRBD2. V trimming: 7 bases; J trimming: 4 bases; junction bases outside the gene matches: 8. This CDR3 comprises 15 residues. Germline loops: CDR1 SNHLY, CDR2 FYNNEI. In DNA, the CDR3 is TGTGCCAGCAAGCTGCTAGCGGGGCCATACAATGAGCAGTTCTTC. It specifies CASKLLAGPYNEQFF. The whole variable domain, filled in from reference TRBV2 and TRBJ2-1, reads EPEVTQTPSHQVTQMGQEVILRCVPISNHLYFYWYRQILGQKVEFLVSFYNNEISEKSEIFDDQFSVERPDGSNFTLKIRSTKLEDSAMYFCASKLLAGPYNEQFFGPGTRLTVL.

This chain joins TRBV5-1 and TRBJ2-1; 14 bases fit TRBD2. There are 18 residues in the CDR3. Looked up from germline, CDR1 is SGHRS and CDR2 is YFSETQ. The ends lost 3 bases at V and 8 bases at J; junction bases unmatched: 13. The CDR3 DNA follows: TGCGCCAGCAGCTCGAGGGGACTAGCGGGAGAGGGTAGCTATGAGCAGTTCTTC. Translating gives CASSSRGLAGEGSYEQFF.

J is TRBJ2-5 and V is TRBV3-1; no clear D. The CDR3 runs 15 residues. Germline V gene lookup returns CDR1 LGHDT and CDR2 YNNKEL (reference sequence). Trimming removed 4 bases from V and 5 bases from J, with 17 bases in between. CDR3 sequence: CASSLQVPDGETQYF. The CDR3 DNA reads as TGTGCCAGCAGCCTCCAAGTCCCCGACGGCGAGACCCAGTACTTC.

In this sample, this clonotype turned up a few times. V gene TRBV20-1 combines with J gene TRBJ2-2; 8 positions agree with TRBD2. With 6 bases clipped from V and 9 bases from J, the junction kept 9 bases outside the gene matches. The CDR3 has 13 residues. Germline CDR1 is DFQATT and CDR2 is SNEGSKA (reference sequence). DNA of the CDR3: TGCAGTGCCGACGGCGGGGGGACCCGGGAGCTGTTTTTT. This encodes CSADGGGTRELFF.

This clonotype appeared many times. The rearrangement links TRBV19 to TRBJ2-2, with D maybe TRBD2 (5 bases). Between the trimmed V and J ends, which lost 6 bases and 4 bases, there was a span of 6 bases. The CDR3 totals 12 residues. Germline V gives CDR1 LNHDA, CDR2 SQIVND (reference sequence). CDR3 in DNA: TGTGCCAGTAGGAGGGCCACCGGGGAGCTGTTTTTT. This translates into CASRRATGELFF.

This clonotype came up many times. The chain combines TRBV27 with TRBJ1-6; D is undetermined. CDR1 is MNHEY, CDR2 SMNVEV, per germline (reference sequence). V gave up 2 bases and J gave up 10 bases, with 6 bases separating them. This CDR3 spans 12 amino acids. The CDR3 loop is CASSLIGSPLHF. The CDR3 DNA is TGTGCCAGCAGTTTAATCGGATCACCCCTCCACTTT.

This clonotype appeared a few times. The chain carries TRBV29-1 and TRBJ1-3, with D perhaps matching TRBD1 (6 bases). CDR3 size: 13 residues. Germline V gene data show CDR1 as SQVTM and CDR2 as ANQGSEA. With 7 bases removed from V and 3 bases from J, the gap between germline ends came to 13 bases. This CDR3 is CSATGLGGNTIYF. The CDR3 nucleotides are TGCAGCGCCACAGGGTTGGGTGGAAACACCATATATTTT.

The CDR3 is CSALRDRAGNTIYF. CDR3 in DNA: TGCAGTGCCCTCCGGGACAGGGCAGGAAACACCATATATTTT. The genes are TRBV20-1 and TRBJ1-3; TRBD1 agrees at 9 bases. The CDR3 loop spans 14 amino acids. Germline trimming cut 6 bases from V and 4 bases from J; bases unmatched to any gene: 7. Per the germline V gene, CDR1 is DFQATT and CDR2 is SNEGSKA (reference sequence).

In DNA, the CDR3 is TGTGCCACCCGACTCGCAGGGCCAGATACGCAGTATTTT. It codes for CATRLAGPDTQYF. This chain connects TRBV6-5 to TRBJ2-3, with a possible D match to TRBD1 (5 bases). Trimming cost V 10 bases and J 4 bases, with 15 bases left between them. Looked up from germline, CDR1 is MNHEY and CDR2 is SVGAGI. The CDR3 covers 13 residues.

The genes are TRBV20-1 and TRBJ1-4; no definite D call. Looked up from germline, CDR1 is DFQATT and CDR2 is SNEGSKA (reference sequence). V dropped 6 bases and J dropped 8 bases, with 22 bases sitting between them. This CDR3 is built from 15 residues. The chain's CDR3 is CSALWTGEDGEKLFF. CDR3 nucleotide sequence: TGCAGTGCACTTTGGACCGGCGAAGATGGAGAAAAACTGTTTTTT.

This chain uses TRBV29-1 with TRBJ2-2, with TRBD1 matching over 11 bases. The trim removed 6 bases at V and 3 bases at J, leaving 9 bases unmatched. Germline V lookup: CDR1 SQVTM, CDR2 ANQGSEA. The CDR3 covers 16 residues. The CDR3 DNA is TGCAGCGTCACGGCTTGGGACAGGGGGGACACCGGGGAGCTGTTTTTT. It translates to CSVTAWDRGDTGELFF.

V usage is TRBV12-3 or TRBV12-4 and J usage is TRBJ1-3, with D uncertain. The CDR3 sequence is 15 residues long. V was trimmed by 3 bases and J by 5 bases, leaving 14 bases between them. CDR3 protein: CASSFGPGQRNTIYF. In nucleotides, the CDR3 is TGTGCCAGCAGTTTCGGGCCTGGGCAGCGAAACACCATATATTTT.

The chain carries TRBV4-1 and TRBJ2-4; D tentatively fits TRBD1 or TRBD2 (6 bases each). V was clipped by 1 base and J by 0 bases, with 10 bases between them. Germline V CDR1 and CDR2: MGHRA, YSYEKL. The CDR3 is 16 amino acids. CDR3 DNA sequence: TGCGCCAGCAGCCAAGGAGGGGGACTAGCCAAAAACATTCAGTACTTC. Encoded protein: CASSQGGGLAKNIQYF.

This clonotype was seen at least ten times. The CDR3 DNA is TGTGCCAGCATAGGGGGTCGGTACGAGCAGTACTTC. This gives the protein CASIGGRYEQYF. The chain carries TRBV28 and TRBJ2-1, with TRBD1 as a possible D gene (6 bases). The J call may be faulty, since TRBJ2-7 better matches the DNA end. Germline values: CDR1 MDHEN, CDR2 SYDVKM. The CDR3 loop spans 12 amino acids.

This clonotype was found a few times. The chain has TRBV4-1 and TRBJ2-7, with TRBD2 matching 9 bases. The CDR3 totals 15 residues. Germline V gene sequence: CDR1 MGHRA, CDR2 YSYEKL. Trimming at V came to 3 bases and at J to 4 bases, leaving 7 bases not matched to a gene. The CDR3 bases are TGCGCCAGCAGCCAGGTAGCGGGAGAAAAATACGAGCAGTACTTC. Protein sequence: CASSQVAGEKYEQYF.

This chain links TRBV7-3 with TRBJ2-7; D is perhaps TRBD1 (6 bases). Trimming took 5 bases from V and 3 from J, leaving 14 bases between them. The CDR3 is made up of 14 amino acids. Germline V lookup: CDR1 SGHTA, CDR2 FQGTGA. The CDR3 loop is CASSLRTVHYEQYF. The CDR3 bases are TGTGCCAGCAGCCTCAGGACAGTTCACTACGAGCAGTACTTC.

CDR3 residues: CASSRDSSSYGYTF. In DNA, the CDR3 is TGTGCCAGCAGTCGGGACAGCAGCTCCTATGGCTACACCTTC. The V and J genes are TRBV6-1 and TRBJ1-2; TRBD1 agrees at 7 bases. The CDR3 totals 14 residues. Germline CDR1 MNHNS, CDR2 SASEGT. J lost 4 bases, V lost 5 bases, and 7 bases had no gene match.

The V and J genes are TRBV5-1 and TRBJ1-1, with D possibly matching TRBD1 (6 bases). The CDR3 has 14 amino acids. Trimming took off 0 bases at V and 4 bases at J, with 10 bases between the two ends. Germline lookup yields CDR1 SGHRS and CDR2 YFSETQ. The CDR3 region is CASSLEWGRTEAFF. The CDR3 region has the DNA TGCGCCAGCAGCTTGGAGTGGGGGCGCACTGAAGCTTTCTTT.

This clonotype occurred a few times. J is TRBJ2-3 and V is TRBV20-1; weak D call: TRBD2 (5 bases). The CDR3 runs to 15 residues. Trimming left V 0 bases short and J 11 bases short, with 21 bases between. Germline-derived CDR1 and CDR2 are DFQATT and SNEGSKA (reference sequence). Here the CDR3 DNA reads TGCAGTGCTAGAGATTTGCTGGCGGGCCCTGAGATGCAGTATTTT. Translated, it gives CSARDLLAGPEMQYF.

The rearrangement uses TRBV6-2 or TRBV6-3 and TRBJ2-4; D ambiguous. The CDR3 totals 15 residues. Germline lookup yields CDR1 MNHEY and CDR2 SVGEGT. V was pared by 7 bases and J by 1 base, with 14 bases between. In DNA, the CDR3 is TGTGCCAGCACAACGGGTCCTGGGGCCAAAAACATTCAGTACTTC. The encoded protein is CASTTGPGAKNIQYF.

V usage is TRBV27 and J usage is TRBJ1-4; possible D gene TRBD1, 6 bases. This CDR3 contains 15 residues. The germline CDR1 and CDR2 sequences are MNHEY and SMNVEV (reference sequence). The V and J ends lost 11 bases and 4 bases respectively, with 20 bases between them. The DNA for the CDR3 is TGTGCCCTCCGGGACACCCAAAAGAATAATGAAAAACTGTTTTTT. Its protein product is CALRDTQKNNEKLFF.

This clonotype was counted only a few times. The CDR3 DNA sequence: TGTGCCAGCAGTGTCGACAGGGTCAATCAGCCCCAGCATTTT. Its protein is CASSVDRVNQPQHF. This chain joins TRBV6-5 and TRBJ1-5; 7 bases line up with TRBD1. The germline CDR1 and CDR2 sequences are MNHEY and SVGAGI. The J segment lost 3 bases and the V segment lost 5 bases, leaving 4 bases of the junction unmatched. CDR3 size: 14 residues.